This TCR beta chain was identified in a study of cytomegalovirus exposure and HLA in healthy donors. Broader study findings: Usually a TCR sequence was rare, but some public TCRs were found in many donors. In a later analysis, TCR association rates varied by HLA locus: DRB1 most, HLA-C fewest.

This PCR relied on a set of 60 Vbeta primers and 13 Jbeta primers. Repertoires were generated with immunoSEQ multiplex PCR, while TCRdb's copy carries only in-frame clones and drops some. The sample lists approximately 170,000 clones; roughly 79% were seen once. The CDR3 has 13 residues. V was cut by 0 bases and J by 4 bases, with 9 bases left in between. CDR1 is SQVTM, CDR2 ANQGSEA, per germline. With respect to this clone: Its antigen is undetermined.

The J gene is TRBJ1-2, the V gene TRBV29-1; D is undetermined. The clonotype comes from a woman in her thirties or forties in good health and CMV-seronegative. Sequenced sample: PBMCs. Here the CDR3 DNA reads TGCAGCGTTGAAGATCTTCCGGGCTATGGCTACACCTTC. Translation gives CSVEDLPGYGYTF.